The 26 T cell receptor beta chains given below trace back to one sample, sequenced in a study of shared clonotypes between healthy human individuals. Clones were sequenced by immunoSEQ multiplex PCR, and TCRdb holds only the in-frame ones, with some missing. The table lists around 2.1 million clones, about 93% of them singletons, with around 1.7% in the top ten. The naive CD8 population came from CD45RO-negative cells selected for CCR7, without terminally differentiated effector memory CD45RA+ cells. Sequencing used naive CD8+ T cells from PBMCs. The source of these receptors is a man aged 18 to 35 in good health. Some clones in this sample may be carry-over from other donors' samples.

The chain is built from TRBV27 and TRBJ2-1, with D tentatively TRBD1 (6 bases). Germline lookup yields CDR1 MNHEY and CDR2 SMNVEV (reference sequence). V shed 2 bases and J shed 6 bases, with 17 bases lying between them. There are 16 residues in the CDR3. CDR3 DNA sequence: TGTGCCAGCAGTTTAAGTAAAGGGACACCTCTCAATGAGCAGTTCTTC. This translates into CASSLSKGTPLNEQFF.

This chain connects TRBV19 to TRBJ2-7, with 10 bases that match TRBD2. Germline V gene lookup returns CDR1 LNHDA and CDR2 SQIVND (reference sequence). V was pared by 5 bases and J by 1 base, with 8 bases of the junction left unmatched. This CDR3 spans 16 amino acids. The CDR3, as DNA: TGTGCCAGTAGTCCAGGAGGGACTAGCGTTTCCTACGAGCAGTACTTC. Its translation is CASSPGGTSVSYEQYF.

The rearrangement uses TRBV2 and TRBJ1-4; no definite D call. The ends were cut back, 3 bases at V and 14 bases at J, with 19 bases in the middle. Germline-derived CDR1 and CDR2 are SNHLY and FYNNEI. CDR3 size: 14 residues. Here the CDR3 reads CASSEGEDVMRLFF. DNA for the CDR3: TGTGCCAGCAGTGAGGGAGAGGACGTAATGAGGCTGTTTTTT.

The chain has TRBV2 and TRBJ2-5; tentatively, D is TRBD2 (5 bases). This CDR3 comprises 14 residues. Trimming removed 7 bases at V and 2 bases at J, with 14 bases between. CDR1 SNHLY and CDR2 FYNNEI come from the germline V gene. This chain's CDR3 is CASIRTGKQETQYF. The CDR3 DNA reads as TGTGCCAGCATCCGAACGGGGAAACAAGAGACCCAGTACTTC.

The chain employs TRBV15 and TRBJ2-7; 8 bases align to TRBD2. In germline, CDR1 is LNHNV, CDR2 YYDKDF (reference sequence). The V and J ends lost 1 base and 6 bases, in that order; junction bases with no gene match: 8. This CDR3 has 15 residues. CDR3 protein: CATSRVRREVGEQYF. The CDR3 DNA follows: TGTGCCACCAGCAGAGTACGGCGGGAGGTCGGCGAGCAGTACTTC.

This clone was seen once. The V and J genes are TRBV28 and TRBJ2-7, with D uncertain. Between the trimmed V and J ends, which lost 5 bases and 0 bases, there was a span of 8 bases. Germline V gene lookup returns CDR1 MDHEN and CDR2 SYDVKM. The CDR3 length is 13 residues. CDR3 region: CASSKRRSYEQYF. In DNA, the CDR3 is TGTGCCAGCAGTAAACGGCGCTCCTACGAGCAGTACTTC.

This chain links TRBV27 with TRBJ2-7; TRBD1 matches 10 bases. Germline V gene lookup returns CDR1 MNHEY and CDR2 SMNVEV (reference sequence). V shed 6 bases and J 6 bases; nucleotides not matched to a gene: 11. CDR3 length: 15 residues. The chain's CDR3 is CASRSPGTGVREQYF. The CDR3 DNA reads TGTGCCAGCAGGTCCCCCGGGACAGGGGTTCGCGAGCAGTACTTC.

V usage is TRBV27 and J usage is TRBJ2-2; either TRBD1 or TRBD2 may fit D (5 bases each). Germline V lookup: CDR1 MNHEY, CDR2 SMNVEV (reference sequence). Between the trimmed V and J ends, which lost 5 bases and 7 bases, there was a span of 20 bases. The CDR3 runs to 16 residues. CDR3 nucleotides: TGTGCCAGCAGTATCAACCGGGACCCGCGCGTCGGGGAGCTGTTTTTT. Translated: CASSINRDPRVGELFF.

This rearrangement joins TRBV27 to TRBJ2-7; 15 nucleotides line up with TRBD2. Trimming at V came to 2 bases and at J to 3 bases, leaving 2 bases not matched to a gene. Germline V gives CDR1 MNHEY, CDR2 SMNVEV (reference sequence). The CDR3 runs to 16 residues. This CDR3 reads CASSLGTSGRYYEQYF. The CDR3 DNA reads TGTGCCAGCAGTTTAGGGACTAGCGGGAGGTACTACGAGCAGTACTTC.

This chain links TRBV2 with TRBJ2-1, with 8 bases aligning to TRBD1. Trimming took 7 bases from V and 8 from J; bases not matched to a gene: 7. Germline CDR1 reads SNHLY; CDR2 reads FYNNEI. The length of the CDR3 is 13 residues. The CDR3 DNA is TGTGCCAGCAACTACAGGGGGGTGTATGAGCAGTTCTTC. This sequence encodes CASNYRGVYEQFF.

J is TRBJ2-1 and V is TRBV28; 11 nucleotides line up with TRBD1. Germline lookup yields CDR1 MDHEN and CDR2 SYDVKM. V dropped 6 bases and J dropped 5; count of bases not matched to a gene: 6. The CDR3 has 15 residues. The CDR3: CASSPDRGRDNEQFF. As DNA, the CDR3 is TGTGCCAGCAGCCCGGACAGGGGGCGAGACAATGAGCAGTTCTTC.

Only a few counts were recorded for this clone. The chain couples TRBV30 to TRBJ1-4, with TRBD1 matching 7 bases. Trimming took 4 bases from V and 3 from J; bases not matched to a gene: 5. The CDR3 loop spans 14 amino acids. CDR1 and CDR2 from the germline V gene are GTSNPN and SVGIG (reference sequence). CDR3 DNA: TGTGCCTGGACTTCCGGGACAGCTAATGAAAAACTGTTTTTT. Its protein is CAWTSGTANEKLFF.

V is TRBV30 and J is TRBJ2-1; D gene unclear. The V end was cut by 0 bases, the J end by 8 bases, with 8 bases between. Germline CDR1 GTSNPN, CDR2 SVGIG (reference sequence). The CDR3 extends over 12 amino acids. The CDR3 loop is CAWSVLVDEQFF. The DNA of the CDR3 is TGTGCCTGGAGTGTACTGGTGGATGAGCAGTTCTTC. The whole variable domain, remainder taken from reference TRBV30 and TRBJ2-1, is SQTIHQWPATLVQPVGSPLSLECTVEGTSNPNLYWYRQAAGRGLQLLFYSVGIGQISSEVPQNLSASRPQDRQFILSSKKLLLSDSGFYLCAWSVLVDEQFFGPGTRLTVL.

This clone was detected once. The genes are TRBV27 and TRBJ1-1, with 7 bases lining up with TRBD1. The germline V gene has CDR1 MNHEY and CDR2 SMNVEV (reference sequence). The CDR3 is made up of 15 amino acids. Germline trimming cut 2 bases from V and 3 bases from J; bases unmatched to any gene: 6. CDR3 amino acids: CASSLGHRGDTEAFF. The DNA of the CDR3 is TGTGCCAGCAGTTTAGGCCACAGGGGCGACACTGAAGCTTTCTTT.

The chain links TRBV29-1 to TRBJ2-7, with D uncertain. The V gene lost 7 bases and the J gene lost 2 bases, with 9 bases spanning the gap. CDR3 length: 11 residues. CDR1 is SQVTM, CDR2 ANQGSEA, per germline. The CDR3 loop is CSGGYAYEQYF. The CDR3 nucleotides read TGCAGCGGCGGATACGCCTACGAGCAGTACTTC.

The V and J genes are TRBV2 and TRBJ2-1, with 11 bases matching TRBD2. The CDR3 contains 16 residues. V gave up 6 bases and J gave up 8 bases; unmatched junction bases: 12. The germline gives CDR1 SNHLY, CDR2 FYNNEI. The CDR3 sequence: CASRILAGGPSHEQFF. The DNA for the CDR3 is TGTGCCAGCAGAATATTAGCGGGAGGGCCTTCCCATGAGCAGTTCTTC.

The CDR3 loop reads CSVEPTSGFQETQYF. Written as DNA, the CDR3 is TGCAGCGTTGAACCGACTAGCGGGTTCCAAGAGACCCAGTACTTC. This rearrangement joins TRBV29-1 to TRBJ2-5, with 10 bases matching TRBD2. Germline V gene sequence: CDR1 SQVTM, CDR2 ANQGSEA. V dropped 2 bases and J dropped 1; count of bases not matched to a gene: 4. There are 15 residues in the CDR3.

This sequence joins TRBV5-4 and TRBJ2-5; no reliable D call. Germline CDR1 reads SGHNT; CDR2 reads YYREEE (reference sequence). CDR3 size: 13 residues. The ends were cut back, 7 bases at V and 5 bases at J, with 15 bases in the middle. The CDR3 sequence is CASCLLGSETQYF. The CDR3 DNA follows: TGTGCCAGCTGCCTTCTAGGGTCGGAGACCCAGTACTTC.

The rearrangement joins TRBV7-9 to TRBJ2-7; D not resolved. In germline, CDR1 is SEHNR, CDR2 FQNEAQ (reference sequence). V lost 5 bases and J lost 5, with 22 bases in between. The CDR3 is 16 residues long. The CDR3, as DNA: TGTGCCAGCAGCCACCCCCCCCCTGGGGTAGGTAACGAGCAGTACTTC. This encodes CASSHPPPGVGNEQYF.

The rearrangement uses TRBV28 and TRBJ2-1; the D gene is possibly TRBD1 (5 bases). V gave up 6 bases and J gave up 9 bases, with 24 bases separating them. The CDR3 is 16 residues long. The germline gives CDR1 MDHEN, CDR2 SYDVKM. CDR3 nucleotide sequence: TGTGCCAGCAGCCCTACCTTGGGCAGGGCCCCAATTGAGCAGTTCTTC. Translated, it gives CASSPTLGRAPIEQFF. The full variable domain, in which reference TRBV28 and TRBJ2-1 provide the parts outside the CDR3, is DVKVTQSSRYLVKRTGEKVFLECVQDMDHENMFWYRQDPGLGLRLIYFSYDVKMKEKGDIPEGYSVSREKKERFSLILESASTNQTSMYLCASSPTLGRAPIEQFFGPGTRLTVL.

This chain joins TRBV7-8 and TRBJ2-1, with unresolved D. The CDR3 runs 16 residues. Trimming took off 2 bases at V and 5 bases at J, with 16 bases between the two ends. Germline-derived CDR1 and CDR2 are SGHVS and FQNEAQ. CDR3 DNA sequence: TGTGCCAGCAGCTTACTGATTCCCCGGCTAGACAATGAGCAGTTCTTC. Amino acid sequence: CASSLLIPRLDNEQFF.

The rearrangement joins TRBV6-6 to TRBJ1-1; 8 bases match TRBD1. The V and J ends lost 8 bases and 2 bases, in that order; junction bases with no gene match: 10. Germline loops: CDR1 MNHNY, CDR2 SVGAGI (reference sequence). The CDR3 is 15 residues long. CDR3 loop: CASPPGQAINTEAFF. The CDR3 coding sequence is TGTGCCAGCCCACCGGGACAGGCAATCAACACTGAAGCTTTCTTT.

A word on this clone: The sample holds other DNA sequences that translate to the same CDR3. J is TRBJ2-1 and V is TRBV6-6; D gene uncertain. V lost 0 bases and J 4 bases, leaving 4 bases between the germline ends. Looked up from germline, CDR1 is MNHNY and CDR2 is SVGAGI (reference sequence). The CDR3 sequence is 13 residues long. CDR3 sequence: CASSYSRYNEQFF. In DNA form, the CDR3 reads TGTGCCAGCAGTTACTCCCGATACAATGAGCAGTTCTTC.

This chain connects TRBV7-6 to TRBJ2-7; the D gene is possibly TRBD2 (5 bases). Germline V gives CDR1 SGHVS, CDR2 FNYEAQ. The CDR3 is 14 residues long. V lost 5 bases, J lost 0 bases, and 11 bases lay in between. The CDR3 protein is CASSPRENSYEQYF. In DNA, the CDR3 is TGTGCCAGCAGCCCCCGGGAAAACTCCTACGAGCAGTACTTC.

The rearrangement joins TRBV4-1 to TRBJ2-2, with D maybe TRBD1 (6 bases). With 4 bases removed from V and 4 bases from J, the gap between germline ends came to 16 bases. The CDR3 spans 16 residues. Looked up from germline, CDR1 is MGHRA and CDR2 is YSYEKL. The chain's CDR3 is CASSLRGKRGTGELFF. CDR3 in DNA: TGCGCCAGCAGCCTCAGGGGTAAAAGGGGCACCGGGGAGCTGTTTTTT.

This clone has just one count. The chain combines TRBV27 with TRBJ2-3; 10 bases fit TRBD1. V lost 3 bases, J lost 3 bases, and 6 bases stayed unmatched. CDR3 length: 16 residues. In germline, CDR1 is MNHEY, CDR2 SMNVEV (reference sequence). CDR3 sequence reads: CASSFLMGQGTDTQYF. DNA for the CDR3: TGTGCCAGCAGTTTCTTAATGGGACAGGGGACAGATACGCAGTATTTT.